Below are 5 T cell receptor beta chains sequenced from a single sample in a study of T cells in localized non-small cell lung cancer. TCRdb's table, derived via immunoSEQ multiplex PCR, lists solely in-frame clones and lacks some. This sample yields about 78,000 clones, of which 84% are seen a single time; over 2.5% belongs to the top ten. The sample in question was peripheral blood, obtained before any cancer treatment. The receptor set was obtained from a man aged 40 to 70 with stage I lung adenocarcinoma.

The J gene is TRBJ2-7, the V gene TRBV6-6, with 7 nucleotides matching TRBD2. V lost 2 bases and J lost 1; bases outside the gene matches: 2. In germline, CDR1 is MNHNY, CDR2 SVGAGI (reference sequence). The CDR3 is 14 residues long. The CDR3 DNA reads TGTGCCAGCAGTTACGGGGGGGGTTCCTACGAGCAGTACTTC. It specifies CASSYGGGSYEQYF.

This chain links TRBV5-6 with TRBJ1-5, with 8 bases matching TRBD1. Germline CDR1 and CDR2: SGHDT and YYEEEE. V trimming: 4 bases; J trimming: 4 bases; junction bases outside the gene matches: 7. CDR3 length: 15 residues. CDR3 residues: CASSHRDRRNQPQHF. As DNA, the CDR3 is TGTGCCAGCAGCCACCGGGACAGGAGAAATCAGCCCCAGCATTTT.

The rearrangement links TRBV2 to TRBJ2-7, with 7 bases aligning to TRBD1. The J segment lost 2 bases and the V segment lost 5 bases, leaving 6 bases of the junction unmatched. The CDR3 loop spans 14 amino acids. CDR1 is SNHLY, CDR2 FYNNEI, per germline. The CDR3 coding sequence is TGTGCCAGCAGTAAAGAAGGGGGCCCCTACGAGCAGTACTTC. This translates into CASSKEGGPYEQYF. The whole variable domain, remainder taken from reference TRBV2 and TRBJ2-7, is EPEVTQTPSHQVTQMGQEVILRCVPISNHLYFYWYRQILGQKVEFLVSFYNNEISEKSEIFDDQFSVERPDGSNFTLKIRSTKLEDSAMYFCASSKEGGPYEQYFGPGTRLTVT.

This clone was recorded once. J is TRBJ2-3 and V is TRBV5-4; 11 bases agree with TRBD2. The J segment lost 1 base and the V segment lost 4 bases, leaving 5 bases of the junction unmatched. This CDR3 is 16 amino acids long. Looked up from germline, CDR1 is SGHNT and CDR2 is YYREEE (reference sequence). CDR3 nucleotides: TGTGCCAGCAGCCAGGGGACTAGCGGAGGCACAGATACGCAGTATTTT. Protein: CASSQGTSGGTDTQYF.

V and J are TRBV11-3 and TRBJ1-3; 8 bases fit TRBD1. Germline V gene lookup returns CDR1 SGHNT and CDR2 YENEEA. J lost 2 bases, V lost 5 bases, and 2 bases had no gene match. This CDR3 has 14 residues. CDR3 DNA sequence: TGTGCCAGCAGCCAGGGGGCCGCTGGAAACACCATATATTTT. Translated: CASSQGAAGNTIYF.